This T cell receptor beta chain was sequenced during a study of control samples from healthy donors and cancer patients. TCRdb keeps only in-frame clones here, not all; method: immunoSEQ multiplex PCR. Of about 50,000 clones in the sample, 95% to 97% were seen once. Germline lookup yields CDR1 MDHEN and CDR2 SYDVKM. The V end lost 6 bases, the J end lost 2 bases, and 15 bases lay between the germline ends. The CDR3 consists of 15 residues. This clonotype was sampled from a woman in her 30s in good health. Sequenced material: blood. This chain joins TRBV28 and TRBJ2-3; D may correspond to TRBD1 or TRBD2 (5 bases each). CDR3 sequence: CASSGAVGHTDTQYF. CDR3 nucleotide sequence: TGTGCCAGCAGCGGGGCGGTGGGGCACACAGATACGCAGTATTTT. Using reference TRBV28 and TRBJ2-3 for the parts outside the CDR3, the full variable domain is DVKVTQSSRYLVKRTGEKVFLECVQDMDHENMFWYRQDPGLGLRLIYFSYDVKMKEKGDIPEGYSVSREKKERFSLILESASTNQTSMYLCASSGAVGHTDTQYFGPGTRLTVL.